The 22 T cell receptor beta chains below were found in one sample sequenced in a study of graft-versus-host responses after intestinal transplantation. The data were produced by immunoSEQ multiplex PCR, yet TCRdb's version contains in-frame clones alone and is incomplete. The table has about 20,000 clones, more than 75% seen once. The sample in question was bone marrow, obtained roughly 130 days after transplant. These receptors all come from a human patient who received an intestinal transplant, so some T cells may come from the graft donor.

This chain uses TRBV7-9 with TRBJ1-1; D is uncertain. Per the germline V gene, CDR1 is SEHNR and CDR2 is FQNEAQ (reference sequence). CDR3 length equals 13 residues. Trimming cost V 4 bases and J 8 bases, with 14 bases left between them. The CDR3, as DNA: TGTGCCAGCAGCTCCCGGCTGAGTAAGGAAGCTTTCTTT. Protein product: CASSSRLSKEAFF.

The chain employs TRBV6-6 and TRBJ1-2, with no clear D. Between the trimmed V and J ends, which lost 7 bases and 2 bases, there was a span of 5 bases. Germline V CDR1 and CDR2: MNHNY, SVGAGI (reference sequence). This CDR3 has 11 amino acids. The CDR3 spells CASIWNYGYTF. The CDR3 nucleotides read TGTGCCAGCATATGGAACTATGGCTACACCTTC.

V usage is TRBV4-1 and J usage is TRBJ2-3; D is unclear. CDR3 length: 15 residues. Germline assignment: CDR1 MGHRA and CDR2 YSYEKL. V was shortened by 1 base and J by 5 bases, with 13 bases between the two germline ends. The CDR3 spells CASSQGFLTRDTQYF. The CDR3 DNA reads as TGCGCCAGCAGCCAAGGATTTCTTACGAGAGATACGCAGTATTTT.

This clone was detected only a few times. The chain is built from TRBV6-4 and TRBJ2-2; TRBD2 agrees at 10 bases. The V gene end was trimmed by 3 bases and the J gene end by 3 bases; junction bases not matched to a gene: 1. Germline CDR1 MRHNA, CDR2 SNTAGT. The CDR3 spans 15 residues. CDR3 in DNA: TGTGCCAGCAGTGATGGACTAGCGGACACCGGGGAGCTGTTTTTT. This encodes CASSDGLADTGELFF.

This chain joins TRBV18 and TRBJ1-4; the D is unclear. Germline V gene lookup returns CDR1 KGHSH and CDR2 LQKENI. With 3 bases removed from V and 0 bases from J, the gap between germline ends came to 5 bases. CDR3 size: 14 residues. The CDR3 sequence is CASSPGATNEKLFF. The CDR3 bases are TGTGCCAGCTCACCCGGTGCAACTAATGAAAAACTGTTTTTT.

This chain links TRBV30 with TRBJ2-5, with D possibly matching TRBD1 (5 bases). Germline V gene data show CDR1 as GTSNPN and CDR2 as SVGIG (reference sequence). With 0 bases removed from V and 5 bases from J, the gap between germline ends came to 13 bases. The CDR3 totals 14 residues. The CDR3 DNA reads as TGTGCCTGGAGTGTACGGCAGGGCGTGGAGACCCAGTACTTC. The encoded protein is CAWSVRQGVETQYF.

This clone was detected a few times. The CDR3 spells CASSLGTHTEAFF. DNA for the CDR3: TGTGCCAGCAGCTTGGGGACACACACTGAAGCTTTCTTT. V usage is TRBV11-1 and J usage is TRBJ1-1; D is possibly TRBD1 (6 bases). There are 13 residues in the CDR3. Trimming removed 3 bases at V and 3 bases at J, with 8 bases between. The germline V gene encodes CDR1 SGHAT and CDR2 FQDESV (reference sequence).

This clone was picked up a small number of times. The CDR3 DNA is TGTGCCAGCAGTTCGCTTACGGGAGGCAACTACGAGCAGTACTTC. Translating it yields CASSSLTGGNYEQYF. This rearrangement joins TRBV6-1 to TRBJ2-7, with 7 positions matching TRBD2. Trimming cost V 5 bases and J 3 bases; bases outside gene matches: 10. Germline V gives CDR1 MNHNS, CDR2 SASEGT. The CDR3 contains 15 residues.

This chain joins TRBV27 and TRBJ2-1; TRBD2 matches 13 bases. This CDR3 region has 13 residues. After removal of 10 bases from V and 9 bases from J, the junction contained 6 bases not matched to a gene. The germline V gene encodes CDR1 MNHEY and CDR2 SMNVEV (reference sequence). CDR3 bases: TGTGCCACCCTGGGACTAGCGGGAACTGAGCAGTTCTTC. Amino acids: CATLGLAGTEQFF.

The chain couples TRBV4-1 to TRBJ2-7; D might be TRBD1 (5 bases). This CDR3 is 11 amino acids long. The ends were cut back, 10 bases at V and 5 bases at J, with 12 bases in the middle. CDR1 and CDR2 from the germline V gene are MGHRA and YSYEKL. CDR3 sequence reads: CAIRGPNEQYF. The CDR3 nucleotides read TGCGCCATAAGGGGTCCAAACGAGCAGTACTTC.

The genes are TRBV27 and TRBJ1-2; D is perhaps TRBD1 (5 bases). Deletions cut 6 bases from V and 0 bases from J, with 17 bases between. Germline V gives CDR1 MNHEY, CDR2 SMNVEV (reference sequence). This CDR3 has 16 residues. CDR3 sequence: CASSTGPLNPNYGYTF. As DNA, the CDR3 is TGTGCCAGCAGCACAGGTCCCCTCAACCCTAACTATGGCTACACCTTC.

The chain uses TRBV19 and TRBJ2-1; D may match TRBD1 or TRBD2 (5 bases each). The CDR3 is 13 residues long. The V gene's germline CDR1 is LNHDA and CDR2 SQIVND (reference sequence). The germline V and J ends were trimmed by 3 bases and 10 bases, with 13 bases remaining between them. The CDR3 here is CASSMGVVREQFF. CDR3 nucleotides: TGTGCCAGTAGTATGGGGGTGGTCAGAGAGCAGTTCTTC.

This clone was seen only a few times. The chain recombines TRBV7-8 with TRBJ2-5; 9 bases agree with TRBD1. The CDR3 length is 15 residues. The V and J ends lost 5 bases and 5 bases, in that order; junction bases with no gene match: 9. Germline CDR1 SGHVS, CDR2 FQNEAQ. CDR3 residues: CASSPLGQGGETQYF. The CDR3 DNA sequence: TGTGCCAGCAGCCCCCTGGGACAGGGAGGGGAGACCCAGTACTTC.

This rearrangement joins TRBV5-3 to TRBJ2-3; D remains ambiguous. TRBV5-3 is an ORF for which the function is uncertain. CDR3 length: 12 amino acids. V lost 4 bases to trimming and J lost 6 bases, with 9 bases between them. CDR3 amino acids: CARSDLGDTQYF. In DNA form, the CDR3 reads TGTGCCAGAAGCGACCTAGGGGATACGCAGTATTTT.

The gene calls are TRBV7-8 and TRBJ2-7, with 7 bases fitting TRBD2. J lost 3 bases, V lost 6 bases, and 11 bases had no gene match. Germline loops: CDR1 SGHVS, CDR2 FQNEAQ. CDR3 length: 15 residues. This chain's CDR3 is CASSLEGGSFYEQYF. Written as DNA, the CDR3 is TGTGCCAGCAGTCTCGAGGGCGGGAGTTTCTACGAGCAGTACTTC.

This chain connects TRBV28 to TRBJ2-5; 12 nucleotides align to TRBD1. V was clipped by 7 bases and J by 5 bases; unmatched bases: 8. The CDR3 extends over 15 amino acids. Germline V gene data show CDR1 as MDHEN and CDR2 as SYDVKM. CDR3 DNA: TGTGCCAGCAATGGCGCCGGGACAGGGGGCGAGACCCAGTACTTC. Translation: CASNGAGTGGETQYF.

The CDR3, as DNA: TGCGCCAGCAGCGACAGAAAATACACTGAAGCTTTCTTT. This sequence encodes CASSDRKYTEAFF. The V call is TRBV10-1, the J call TRBJ1-1; possibly TRBD1 for D (5 bases). Germline V gene data show CDR1 as WNHNN and CDR2 as SYGVQD (reference sequence). This CDR3 has 13 amino acids. V was clipped by 6 bases and J by 3 bases, with 11 bases between them.

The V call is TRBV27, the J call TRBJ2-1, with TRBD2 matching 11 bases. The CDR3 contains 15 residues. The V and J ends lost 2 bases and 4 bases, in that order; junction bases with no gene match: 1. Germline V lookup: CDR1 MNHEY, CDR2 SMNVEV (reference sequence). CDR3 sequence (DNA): TGTGCCAGCAGTTTAGTAGCGGGAGGGTACAATGAGCAGTTCTTC. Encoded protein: CASSLVAGGYNEQFF.

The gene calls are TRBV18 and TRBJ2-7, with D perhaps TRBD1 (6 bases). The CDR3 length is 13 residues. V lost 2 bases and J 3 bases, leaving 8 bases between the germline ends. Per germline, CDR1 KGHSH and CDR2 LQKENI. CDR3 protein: CASSPGQLYEQYF. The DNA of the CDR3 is TGTGCCAGCTCACCAGGACAGCTCTACGAGCAGTACTTC.

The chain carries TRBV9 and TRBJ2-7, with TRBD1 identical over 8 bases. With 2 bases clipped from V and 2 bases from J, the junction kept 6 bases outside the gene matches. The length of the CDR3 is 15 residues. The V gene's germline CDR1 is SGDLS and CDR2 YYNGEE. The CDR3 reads CASSVAGGEPYEQYF. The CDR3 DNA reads TGTGCCAGCAGCGTGGCAGGGGGCGAACCCTACGAGCAGTACTTC.

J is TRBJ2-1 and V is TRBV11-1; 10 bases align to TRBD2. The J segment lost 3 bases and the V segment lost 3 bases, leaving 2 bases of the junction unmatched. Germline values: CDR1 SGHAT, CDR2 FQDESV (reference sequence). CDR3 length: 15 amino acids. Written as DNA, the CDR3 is TGTGCCAGCAGCTTCTCTAGCGGGAGCTACAATGAGCAGTTCTTC. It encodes CASSFSSGSYNEQFF.

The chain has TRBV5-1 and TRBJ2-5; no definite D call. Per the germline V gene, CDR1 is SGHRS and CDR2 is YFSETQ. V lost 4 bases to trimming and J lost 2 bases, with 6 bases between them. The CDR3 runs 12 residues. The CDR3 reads CASSRTQETQYF. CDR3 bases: TGCGCCAGCAGCCGCACGCAAGAGACCCAGTACTTC.